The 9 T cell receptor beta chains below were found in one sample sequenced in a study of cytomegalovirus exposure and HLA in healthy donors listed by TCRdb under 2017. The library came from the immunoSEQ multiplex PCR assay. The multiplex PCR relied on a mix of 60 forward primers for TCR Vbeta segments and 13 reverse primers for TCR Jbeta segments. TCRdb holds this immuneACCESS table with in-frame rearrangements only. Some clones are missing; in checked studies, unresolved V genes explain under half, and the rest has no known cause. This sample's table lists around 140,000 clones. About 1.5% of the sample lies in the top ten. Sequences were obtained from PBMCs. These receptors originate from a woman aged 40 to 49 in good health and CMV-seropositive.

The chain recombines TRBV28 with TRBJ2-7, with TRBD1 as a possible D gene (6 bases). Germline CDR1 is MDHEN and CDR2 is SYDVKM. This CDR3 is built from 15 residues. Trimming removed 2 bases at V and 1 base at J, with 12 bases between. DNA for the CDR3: TGTGCCAGCAGTTTACTGAGCAGGGGTTCCTACGAGCAGTACTTC. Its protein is CASSLLSRGSYEQYF.

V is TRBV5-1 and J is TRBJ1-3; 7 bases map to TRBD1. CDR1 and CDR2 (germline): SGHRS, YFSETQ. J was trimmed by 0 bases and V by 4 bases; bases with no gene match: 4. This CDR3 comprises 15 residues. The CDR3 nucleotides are TGCGCCAGCAGCGCGGGACAGCACTCTGGAAACACCATATATTTT. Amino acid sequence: CASSAGQHSGNTIYF.

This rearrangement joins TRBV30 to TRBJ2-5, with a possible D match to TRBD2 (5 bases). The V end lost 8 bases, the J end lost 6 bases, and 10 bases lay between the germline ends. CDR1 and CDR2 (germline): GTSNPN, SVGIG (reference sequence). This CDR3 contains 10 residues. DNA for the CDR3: TGTGCCGGACGAGGGAAGACCCAGTACTTC. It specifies CAGRGKTQYF.

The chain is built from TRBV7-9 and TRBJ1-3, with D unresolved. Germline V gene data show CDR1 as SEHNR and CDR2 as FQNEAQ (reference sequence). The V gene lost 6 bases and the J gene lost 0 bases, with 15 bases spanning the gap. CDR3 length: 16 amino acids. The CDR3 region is CASSQIWQYSGNTIYF. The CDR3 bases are TGTGCCAGCAGTCAGATTTGGCAATACTCTGGAAACACCATATATTTT.

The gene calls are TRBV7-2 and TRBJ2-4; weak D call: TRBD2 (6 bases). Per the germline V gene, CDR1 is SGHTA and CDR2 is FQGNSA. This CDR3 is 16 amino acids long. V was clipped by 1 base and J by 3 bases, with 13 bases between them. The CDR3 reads CASSLGGGRGKNIQYF. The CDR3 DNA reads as TGTGCCAGCAGCTTAGGGGGCGGGCGGGGCAAAAACATTCAGTACTTC.

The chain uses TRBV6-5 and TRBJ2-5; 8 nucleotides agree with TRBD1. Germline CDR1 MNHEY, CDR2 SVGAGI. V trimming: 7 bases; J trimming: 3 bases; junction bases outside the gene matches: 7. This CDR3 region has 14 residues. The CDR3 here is CASNIRQGKETQYF. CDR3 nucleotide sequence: TGTGCCAGCAATATAAGACAGGGGAAAGAGACCCAGTACTTC.

The CDR3, as DNA: TGCGCCAGCAGCCAAGAGAACAGGGGAGAGACCCAGTACTTC. As protein: CASSQENRGETQYF. This chain links TRBV4-1 with TRBJ2-5, with 7 bases matching TRBD1. Germline V gene sequence: CDR1 MGHRA, CDR2 YSYEKL. The length of the CDR3 is 14 residues. J was trimmed by 4 bases and V by 0 bases; bases with no gene match: 2.

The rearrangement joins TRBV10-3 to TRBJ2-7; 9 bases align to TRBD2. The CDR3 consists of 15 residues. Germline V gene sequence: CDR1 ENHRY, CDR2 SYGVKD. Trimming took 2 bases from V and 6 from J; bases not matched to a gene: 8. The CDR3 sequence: CAISEGTSRASEQYF. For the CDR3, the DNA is TGTGCCATCAGTGAGGGGACTAGCCGTGCGAGCGAGCAGTACTTC.

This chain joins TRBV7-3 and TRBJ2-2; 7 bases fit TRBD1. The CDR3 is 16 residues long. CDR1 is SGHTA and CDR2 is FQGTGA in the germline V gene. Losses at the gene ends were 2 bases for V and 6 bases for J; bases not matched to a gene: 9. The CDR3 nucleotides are TGTGCCAGCAGCTTACAGCCAGGGGGAGCTTCCGGGGAGCTGTTTTTT. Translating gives CASSLQPGGASGELFF.